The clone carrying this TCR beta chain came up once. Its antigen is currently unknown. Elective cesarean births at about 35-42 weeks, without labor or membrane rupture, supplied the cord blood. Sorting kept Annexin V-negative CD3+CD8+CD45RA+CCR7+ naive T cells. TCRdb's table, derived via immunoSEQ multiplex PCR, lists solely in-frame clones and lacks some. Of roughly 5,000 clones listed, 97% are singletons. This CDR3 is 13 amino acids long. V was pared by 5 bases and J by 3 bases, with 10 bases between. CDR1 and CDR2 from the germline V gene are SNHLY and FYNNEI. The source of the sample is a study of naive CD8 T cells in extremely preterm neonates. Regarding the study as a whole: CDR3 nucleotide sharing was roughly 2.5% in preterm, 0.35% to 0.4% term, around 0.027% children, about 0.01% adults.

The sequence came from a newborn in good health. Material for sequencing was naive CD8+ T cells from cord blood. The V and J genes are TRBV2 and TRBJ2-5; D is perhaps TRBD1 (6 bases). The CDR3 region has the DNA TGTGCCAGCAGTTTCTACAGGGAAGAGACCCAGTACTTC. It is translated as CASSFYREETQYF.